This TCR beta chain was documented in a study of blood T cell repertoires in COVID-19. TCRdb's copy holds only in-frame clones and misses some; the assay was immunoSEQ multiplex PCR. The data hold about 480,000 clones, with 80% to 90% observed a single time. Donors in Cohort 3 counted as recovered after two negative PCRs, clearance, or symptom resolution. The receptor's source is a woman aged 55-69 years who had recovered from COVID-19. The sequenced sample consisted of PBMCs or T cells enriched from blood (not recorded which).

The CDR3 spells CASSPRGGLDGKLFF. The CDR3 DNA reads TGTGCCAGCAGCCCCCGGGGGGGGTTGGACGGAAAACTGTTTTTT. The chain is built from TRBV11-3 and TRBJ1-4; D is perhaps TRBD1 (5 bases). The CDR3 has 15 residues. CDR1 is SGHNT and CDR2 is YENEEA in the germline V gene. Trimming took 5 bases from V and 10 from J, leaving 20 bases between them.